One TCR beta chain is described in this entry. Its cognate antigen is unknown. These data come from a study of OX40 agonist ivuxolimab in advanced cancers. On the study more broadly: Partial responses were recorded for three patients, including one with hepatocellular carcinoma and two with cutaneous melanoma.

The data were produced by immunoSEQ multiplex PCR, yet TCRdb's version contains in-frame clones alone and is incomplete. This sample carries 76,000 or so clones, about 88% of them seen once, and the ten largest clones take approximately 12%. Germline loops: CDR1 MGHRA, CDR2 YSYEKL. The CDR3 covers 14 residues. With V trimmed by 7 bases and J by 5 bases, 9 bases remained unmatched. Whole-study results and caveats: Average numbers of expanded clones were greater in CD8+ T cells than in CD4+.

This chain joins TRBV4-1 and TRBJ2-7; 9 nucleotides align to TRBD1. The input for sequencing was CD4+ or CD8+ T cells sorted from blood, taken in a trial of the OX40 agonist ivuxolimab. The TCR sequence derives from an adult with an advanced solid tumor such as melanoma, head and neck, liver or kidney cancer. CDR3 sequence (DNA): TGCGCCAGCACAGATGGGACAGGGCTTAACGAGCAGTACTTC. It codes for CASTDGTGLNEQYF.